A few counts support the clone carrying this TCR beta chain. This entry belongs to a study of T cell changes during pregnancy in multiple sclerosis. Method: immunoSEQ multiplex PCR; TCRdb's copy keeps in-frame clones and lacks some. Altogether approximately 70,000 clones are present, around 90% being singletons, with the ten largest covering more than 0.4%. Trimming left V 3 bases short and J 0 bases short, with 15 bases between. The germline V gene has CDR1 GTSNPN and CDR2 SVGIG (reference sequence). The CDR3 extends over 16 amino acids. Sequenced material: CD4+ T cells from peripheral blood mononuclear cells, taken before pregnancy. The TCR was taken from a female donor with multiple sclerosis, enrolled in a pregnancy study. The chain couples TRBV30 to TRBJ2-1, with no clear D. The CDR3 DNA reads TGTGCCTGGAGGCCACACGTCCCTAGCTCCTACAATGAGCAGTTCTTC. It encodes CAWRPHVPSSYNEQFF.